The 10 T cell receptor beta chains in this list originate from one sample, sequenced in a study of identical twins. TCRdb used MiXCR to reprocess the 5' RACE reads, holding one entry per CDR3 protein. The repertoire has 200,000 to 250,000 distinct CDR3 sequences, roughly 7% of them found once; the top ten carry 3% to 4.5%. In addition, the sample was reused for a study of yellow fever vaccine responses in identical twins.

The sample was memory (CD45RO+) T cells sorted from blood. The receptors here all came from a young woman in good health.

This clonotype has at least ten counts. V gene TRBV12-3 or TRBV12-4 combines with J gene TRBJ1-1, with D possibly matching TRBD1 (6 bases). Trimming removed 5 bases from V and 0 bases from J, with 10 bases in between. There are 14 residues in the CDR3. CDR3 DNA: TGTGCCAGCAGTATCGGACAGTTGAACACTGAAGCTTTCTTT. Amino acids: CASSIGQLNTEAFF.

The V call is TRBV20-1, the J call TRBJ2-3; D tentatively fits TRBD1 or TRBD2 (5 bases each). The CDR3 totals 12 residues. V lost 3 bases and J 4 bases, leaving 8 bases between the germline ends. Germline V CDR1 and CDR2: DFQATT, SNEGSKA (reference sequence). CDR3 loop: CSARRGPDTQYF. For the CDR3, the DNA is TGCAGTGCTAGGAGGGGCCCAGATACGCAGTATTTT.

There are many counts of this clonotype. The chain employs TRBV12-3 or TRBV12-4 and TRBJ1-3; D may be TRBD1 (6 bases). The V end was cut by 8 bases, the J end by 0 bases, with 11 bases between. The length of the CDR3 is 14 residues. For the CDR3, the DNA is TGTGCCAGCGACTTAGGGGGCTCTGGAAACACCATATATTTT. This gives the protein CASDLGGSGNTIYF.

The chain links TRBV7-6 to TRBJ1-1, with TRBD1 as a possible D gene (5 bases). From germline, CDR1 is SGHVS and CDR2 FNYEAQ. CDR3 length equals 13 residues. V lost 0 bases to trimming and J lost 7 bases, with 9 bases between them. The CDR3, as DNA: TGTGCCAGCAGCTTAGCGGGGGGATTTGAAGCTTTCTTT. Residues: CASSLAGGFEAFF. Using reference TRBV7-6 and TRBJ1-1 for the parts outside the CDR3, the full variable domain is GAGVSQSPRYKVTKRGQDVALRCDPISGHVSLYWYRQALGQGPEFLTYFNYEAQQDKSGLPNDRFSAERPEGSISTLTIQRTEQRDSAMYRCASSLAGGFEAFFGQGTRLTVV.

This clonotype was seen only a few times. V and J are TRBV15 and TRBJ2-3; TRBD1 agrees at 7 bases. The CDR3 extends over 18 amino acids. The V gene end was trimmed by 0 bases and the J gene end by 0 bases; junction bases not matched to a gene: 9. Germline-derived CDR1 and CDR2 are LNHNV and YYDKDF (reference sequence). In DNA form, the CDR3 reads TGTGCCACCAGCAGAGAGATATCAGGGGGACCTAGCACAGATACGCAGTATTTT. Translated, it gives CATSREISGGPSTDTQYF.

The chain links TRBV6-1 to TRBJ2-6; a possible D gene is TRBD1 (6 bases). This CDR3 is 15 amino acids long. Germline V gene data show CDR1 as MNHNS and CDR2 as SASEGT. V lost 5 bases and J 3 bases, leaving 11 bases between the germline ends. The CDR3 is CASSQQGFGANVLTF. In DNA, the CDR3 is TGTGCCAGCAGTCAACAGGGATTTGGGGCCAACGTCCTGACTTTC.

This clonotype was recorded many times. The chain uses TRBV10-3 and TRBJ1-6; D is undetermined. Germline lookup yields CDR1 ENHRY and CDR2 SYGVKD. The CDR3 has 12 residues. The ends were cut back, 0 bases at V and 9 bases at J, with 3 bases in the middle. The CDR3: CAISESSSPLHF. The CDR3 DNA is TGTGCCATCAGTGAGTCCAGTTCACCCCTCCACTTT.

This clonotype was observed a few times. The gene calls are TRBV5-1 and TRBJ2-1; the D is unclear. This CDR3 is 12 amino acids long. V was pared by 4 bases and J by 7 bases, with 9 bases between. The germline CDR1 and CDR2 sequences are SGHRS and YFSETQ. The DNA of the CDR3 is TGCGCCAGCAGCGCCCCTAGGAATGAGCAGTTCTTC. Its translation: CASSAPRNEQFF. The variable domain in full, with the rest retrieved from reference TRBV5-1 and TRBJ2-1, is KAGVTQTPRYLIKTRGQQVTLSCSPISGHRSVSWYQQTPGQGLQFLFEYFSETQRNKGNFPGRFSGRQFSNSRSEMNVSTLELGDSALYLCASSAPRNEQFFGPGTRLTVL.

This clonotype was observed a single time. V and J are TRBV5-5 and TRBJ2-5; 8 bases line up with TRBD2. V dropped 0 bases and J dropped 4; count of bases not matched to a gene: 5. The CDR3 runs to 15 residues. Germline V gives CDR1 SGHKS, CDR2 YYEKEE (reference sequence). CDR3 nucleotides: TGTGCCAGCAGCTTGGGGAGTAGCGGGGTAGAGACCCAGTACTTC. Amino acids: CASSLGSSGVETQYF.

This clonotype has only a few counts. The gene calls are TRBV27 and TRBJ2-1; 9 bases align to TRBD2. The CDR3 runs 15 residues. Germline CDR1 and CDR2: MNHEY and SMNVEV (reference sequence). V lost 5 bases, J lost 6 bases, and 8 bases stayed unmatched. CDR3 bases: TGTGCCAGCAGTACCCTAGCGGGGAGGGCCAATGAGCAGTTCTTC. The encoded protein is CASSTLAGRANEQFF.